Below are 30 T cell receptor beta chains sequenced from a single sample in a study of post-analysis software for immune sequencing data. Sequencing libraries made from TCR beta cDNA carried unique molecular identifiers. Via MiXCR, TCRdb re-called the PCR reads, giving one row per CDR3 protein. The data hold roughly 600,000 distinct CDR3 sequences, with roughly 45% observed a single time. Their target antigens are unknown. Findings and caveats of the study: Patients carried 4 or 5 TRBV segments more frequently than controls did, and TRBV5-6, TRBV5-1 and TRBV20-1 were among them.

What was sequenced was blood. Receptors were obtained from a girl aged 5-17 years with multiple sclerosis.

The genes are TRBV6-5 and TRBJ2-7; tentative D call: TRBD2 (5 bases). The V end was cut by 2 bases, the J end by 6 bases, with 11 bases between. In germline, CDR1 is MNHEY, CDR2 SVGAGI. The CDR3 totals 13 residues. CDR3: CASSYQQGSEQYF. In DNA, the CDR3 is TGTGCCAGCAGTTACCAACAAGGGAGCGAGCAGTACTTC.

V is TRBV20-1 and J is TRBJ1-2, with D maybe TRBD1 (5 bases). V lost 3 bases, J lost 3 bases, and 8 bases lay in between. This CDR3 is built from 12 residues. CDR1 is DFQATT, CDR2 SNEGSKA, per germline (reference sequence). The CDR3 loop reads CSASGTDYGYTF. CDR3 nucleotide sequence: TGCAGTGCTAGCGGGACCGACTATGGCTACACCTTC.

Comments on this clonotype: Sequence at one end of the junction differs from germline and may be a read error. The chain has TRBV6-1 and TRBJ2-4; no definite D call. CDR3 size: 13 residues. Germline V gene lookup returns CDR1 MNHNS and CDR2 SASEGT. The CDR3 coding sequence is TGTGCCAGCAGAGGTTTAGCCAAAAGCATTCAGTACTTC. Protein: CASRGLAKSIQYF.

This clonotype was detected only a few times. The V gene is TRBV6-1, the J gene TRBJ2-5, with no clear D. The CDR3 is 14 residues long. V was cut by 0 bases and J by 4 bases, with 9 bases left in between. Germline loops: CDR1 MNHNS, CDR2 SASEGT. The CDR3 DNA reads TGTGCCAGCAGTGAAGCAAGGCCCCCAGAGACCCAGTACTTC. Protein product: CASSEARPPETQYF.

This chain joins TRBV7-9 and TRBJ2-1; D gene unclear. Trimming took 1 base from V and 5 from J, leaving 6 bases between them. Germline values: CDR1 SEHNR, CDR2 FQNEAQ (reference sequence). The CDR3 loop spans 13 amino acids. CDR3 loop: CASSLVVNNEQFF. CDR3 DNA sequence: TGTGCCAGCAGCTTAGTTGTGAACAATGAGCAGTTCTTC. Full variable domain (remainder filled in from reference TRBV7-9 and TRBJ2-1): DTGVSQNPRHKITKRGQNVTFRCDPISEHNRLYWYRQTLGQGPEFLTYFQNEAQLEKSRLLSDRFSAERPKGSFSTLEIQRTEQGDSAMYLCASSLVVNNEQFFGPGTRLTVL.

The chain is built from TRBV10-3 and TRBJ2-5; 8 nucleotides agree with TRBD1. This CDR3 is built from 17 residues. Germline CDR1 reads ENHRY; CDR2 reads SYGVKD. V lost 4 bases, J lost 4 bases, and 14 bases stayed unmatched. This CDR3 is CAISGSPLGQGVETQYF. DNA of the CDR3: TGTGCCATCAGTGGCAGCCCCTTAGGACAGGGAGTAGAGACCCAGTACTTC.

This rearrangement joins TRBV7-3 to TRBJ2-1; weak D call: TRBD1 (6 bases). The V gene lost 5 bases and the J gene lost 4 bases, with 9 bases spanning the gap. CDR3 length: 13 residues. The germline V gene has CDR1 SGHTA and CDR2 FQGTGA. The CDR3 bases are TGTGCCAGCAGCGGACAGAGATACAATGAGCAGTTCTTC. It specifies CASSGQRYNEQFF.

This clonotype was picked up many times. The J gene is TRBJ2-7, the V gene TRBV29-1; a possible D gene is TRBD2 (6 bases). The germline CDR1 and CDR2 sequences are SQVTM and ANQGSEA. V gave up 4 bases and J gave up 3 bases, with 25 bases separating them. CDR3 length: 17 residues. CDR3 sequence: CSVAILLGPGGHYEQYF. The CDR3 DNA is TGCAGCGTTGCTATTCTATTAGGACCCGGGGGTCACTACGAGCAGTACTTC.

Details on this clonotype: A read error is possible here, since a much larger clone lies one base away. The V gene is TRBV7-2, the J gene TRBJ2-3; 7 bases are a match to TRBD2. With V trimmed by 5 bases and J by 4 bases, 6 bases remained unmatched. CDR1 and CDR2 from the germline V gene are SGHTA and FQGNSA. The CDR3 is 14 residues long. As DNA, the CDR3 is TGTGCCAGCAGCCGGATTACTAGCGCAGATACGCAGTATTTT. It translates to CASSRITSADTQYF.

The chain couples TRBV3-1 to TRBJ2-1; 9 bases agree with TRBD2. V lost 4 bases to trimming and J lost 6 bases; unmatched junction nucleotides: 10. The CDR3 totals 16 residues. Germline V gene lookup returns CDR1 LGHDT and CDR2 YNNKEL (reference sequence). The CDR3 region is CASSRLGLAVINEQFF. The CDR3 DNA sequence: TGTGCCAGCAGCCGTTTGGGACTAGCCGTTATCAATGAGCAGTTCTTC.

J is TRBJ1-2 and V is TRBV7-2; D is ambiguous. Trimming pared 5 bases from V and 6 bases from J, leaving 10 bases between. The CDR3 runs 12 residues. The germline V gene encodes CDR1 SGHTA and CDR2 FQGNSA. The CDR3 DNA reads as TGTGCCAGCAGCCCCTCCGCGGATGGCTACACCTTC. Translating gives CASSPSADGYTF.

As for this clonotype: A read error may account for a junction end that differs from germline. This chain joins TRBV20-1 and TRBJ2-1, with D perhaps given as TRBD1 or TRBD2 (5 bases each). The CDR3 is made up of 13 amino acids. Germline V CDR1 and CDR2: DFQATT, SNEGSKA (reference sequence). The CDR3 here is CSAFRDDYDEQFF. The DNA of the CDR3 is TGCAGTGCTTTCCGGGACGACTACGATGAGCAGTTCTTC.

The rearrangement links TRBV7-9 to TRBJ2-7, with TRBD2 identical over 10 bases. V gave up 7 bases and J gave up 0 bases; unmatched junction bases: 3. CDR3 length: 14 residues. Germline CDR1 and CDR2: SEHNR and FQNEAQ (reference sequence). The CDR3 region has the DNA TGTGCCAGCAAGCGGGAGGGGGGCTCCTACGAGCAGTACTTC. It is translated as CASKREGGSYEQYF. Together with reference TRBV7-9 and TRBJ2-7, the CDR3 gives the full variable domain: DTGVSQNPRHKITKRGQNVTFRCDPISEHNRLYWYRQTLGQGPEFLTYFQNEAQLEKSRLLSDRFSAERPKGSFSTLEIQRTEQGDSAMYLCASKREGGSYEQYFGPGTRLTVT.

This chain uses TRBV10-3 with TRBJ1-1; D gene uncertain. Germline CDR1 ENHRY, CDR2 SYGVKD. The V end was cut by 0 bases, the J end by 0 bases, with 17 bases between. This CDR3 spans 18 amino acids. The DNA of the CDR3 is TGTGCCATCAGTGAGTCGAATTATCGGGTCCCAATGAACACTGAAGCTTTCTTT. Its protein is CAISESNYRVPMNTEAFF.

This clonotype was detected a few times. The chain employs TRBV4-1 and TRBJ2-5, with D perhaps assigned TRBD1 or TRBD2 (5 bases each). Trimming removed 6 bases from V and 0 bases from J, with 20 bases in between. This CDR3 is 17 amino acids long. From germline, CDR1 is MGHRA and CDR2 YSYEKL. The DNA for the CDR3 is TGCGCCAGCAGTCCAGGTTGGGACCTATCGTACCAAGAGACCCAGTACTTC. It specifies CASSPGWDLSYQETQYF.

The chain joins TRBV12-3 or TRBV12-4 to TRBJ2-3; no clear D gene. V shed 3 bases and J shed 0 bases, with 16 bases lying between them. The CDR3 is made up of 17 amino acids. CDR3 DNA sequence: TGTGCCAGCAGTTTGACTCAGAAGATAGGCAGCACAGATACGCAGTATTTT. Its translation: CASSLTQKIGSTDTQYF.

This clonotype was seen only a few times. V is TRBV4-1 and J is TRBJ2-3; the match to TRBD2 covers 7 bases. Germline loops: CDR1 MGHRA, CDR2 YSYEKL. Unmatched junction bases numbered 9, after V lost 1 base and J lost 2 bases. The CDR3 contains 17 residues. CDR3: CASSQVVWAGDTDTQYF. CDR3 in DNA: TGCGCCAGCAGCCAAGTTGTCTGGGCGGGGGACACAGATACGCAGTATTTT.

There are a few counts of this clonotype. The chain recombines TRBV12-3 or TRBV12-4 with TRBJ1-1, with a weak D call TRBD1 (5 bases). This CDR3 spans 13 amino acids. Trimming stripped 8 bases from V and 0 bases from J, with 10 bases between. In DNA, the CDR3 is TGTGCCAGCTGCGACAGACTGAACACTGAAGCTTTCTTT. Its protein product is CASCDRLNTEAFF.

On this clonotype: A read error may produce the germline difference seen at one junction end. The chain recombines TRBV20-1 with TRBJ1-1, with D possibly being TRBD1 (6 bases). Germline assignment: CDR1 DFQATT and CDR2 SNEGSKA (reference sequence). This CDR3 is 12 amino acids long. Written as DNA, the CDR3 is TGCAATGCTAGAGACAGGCCCATCGGAGCTTTCTTT. This encodes CNARDRPIGAFF.

In this sample, this clonotype turned up a few times. This chain connects TRBV6-5 to TRBJ2-5; 7 bases agree with TRBD1. Losses at the gene ends were 6 bases for V and 5 bases for J; bases not matched to a gene: 6. Germline-derived CDR1 and CDR2 are MNHEY and SVGAGI. The CDR3 spans 13 residues. CDR3 amino acids: CASSLDRDETQYF. CDR3 coding DNA: TGTGCCAGCAGCCTTGACAGGGATGAGACCCAGTACTTC.

This rearrangement joins TRBV20-1 to TRBJ2-5; the match to TRBD1 covers 12 bases. Germline-derived CDR1 and CDR2 are DFQATT and SNEGSKA (reference sequence). The CDR3 consists of 17 residues. The V and J ends lost 0 bases and 5 bases, in that order; junction bases with no gene match: 10. The CDR3 DNA reads as TGCAGTGCTAGAGAACTACCGGGACAGGGGGCCGGGGAGACCCAGTACTTC. Its protein product is CSARELPGQGAGETQYF.

V gene TRBV5-1 combines with J gene TRBJ2-5; 8 bases map to TRBD1. The CDR3 consists of 14 residues. With V trimmed by 0 bases and J by 7 bases, 5 bases remained unmatched. CDR1 SGHRS and CDR2 YFSETQ come from the germline V gene. CDR3 protein: CASSLVQGAGTQYF. The CDR3 nucleotides read TGCGCCAGCAGCTTGGTCCAGGGGGCTGGGACCCAGTACTTC.

The chain has TRBV20-1 and TRBJ2-1, with TRBD2 identical over 9 bases. The V gene's germline CDR1 is DFQATT and CDR2 SNEGSKA (reference sequence). Trimming at V came to 1 base and at J to 6 bases, leaving 7 bases not matched to a gene. The CDR3 contains 15 residues. The CDR3: CSARVASGTLNEQFF. Here the CDR3 DNA reads TGCAGTGCTAGAGTCGCTAGCGGGACACTCAATGAGCAGTTCTTC.

This clonotype occurred a few times. The chain couples TRBV7-2 to TRBJ1-2; TRBD1 matches 9 bases. CDR3 size: 15 residues. V dropped 5 bases and J dropped 5; count of bases not matched to a gene: 9. CDR1 SGHTA and CDR2 FQGNSA come from the germline V gene. CDR3 loop: CASSPGTGFRYGYTF. CDR3 DNA sequence: TGTGCCAGCAGCCCCGGGACAGGGTTTCGTTATGGCTACACCTTC. Drawing the rest from reference TRBV7-2 and TRBJ1-2, the complete variable domain is GAGVSQSPSNKVTEKGKDVELRCDPISGHTALYWYRQSLGQGLEFLIYFQGNSAPDKSGLPSDRFSAERTGGSVSTLTIQRTQQEDSAVYLCASSPGTGFRYGYTFGSGTRLTVV.

The chain employs TRBV5-5 and TRBJ2-2, with a possible D match to TRBD2 (5 bases). Germline-derived CDR1 and CDR2 are SGHKS and YYEKEE (reference sequence). V gave up 6 bases and J gave up 1 base, with 19 bases separating them. This CDR3 is built from 17 residues. CDR3 coding DNA: TGTGCCAGCACCCGGGATAGCGTCCTCTTGAACACCGGGGAGCTGTTTTTT. Translating it yields CASTRDSVLLNTGELFF.

CDR3 sequence: CASSLRTGDGTEAFF. The DNA of the CDR3 is TGCGCCAGCAGCCTGCGGACAGGGGATGGGACTGAAGCTTTCTTT. The genes are TRBV4-1 and TRBJ1-1; TRBD1 aligns across 9 bases. CDR3 length: 15 amino acids. Germline values: CDR1 MGHRA, CDR2 YSYEKL. V lost 4 bases and J lost 5; bases outside the gene matches: 8.

The V and J genes are TRBV7-9 and TRBJ1-1; D is perhaps TRBD1 (5 bases). Germline V gene data show CDR1 as SEHNR and CDR2 as FQNEAQ (reference sequence). The CDR3 sequence is 14 residues long. The V end was cut by 4 bases, the J end by 9 bases, with 18 bases between. This CDR3 reads CASSYTGQGGKAFF. CDR3 DNA sequence: TGTGCCAGCAGCTACACCGGTCAGGGAGGGAAAGCTTTCTTT.

This clonotype was seen a few times. The chain uses TRBV12-3 or TRBV12-4 and TRBJ2-7; D tentatively fits TRBD1 or TRBD2 (5 bases each). V was trimmed by 5 bases and J by 1 base, leaving 12 bases between them. This CDR3 has 14 residues. CDR3 protein: CASSSRDVSYEQYF. The CDR3 DNA follows: TGTGCCAGCAGTAGCCGGGACGTGTCCTACGAGCAGTACTTC.

The J gene is TRBJ2-1, the V gene TRBV6-5, with a weak D call TRBD2 (6 bases). The length of the CDR3 is 16 residues. The germline V and J ends were trimmed by 0 bases and 9 bases, with 18 bases remaining between them. From germline, CDR1 is MNHEY and CDR2 SVGAGI. In DNA form, the CDR3 reads TGTGCCAGCAGTTACTCGATGGGGACTTCCCGGCGTGAGCAGTTCTTC. Protein sequence: CASSYSMGTSRREQFF.

For the CDR3, the DNA is TGCAGTGCTACCGGACTATCTATCTACGAGCAGTACTTC. It is translated as CSATGLSIYEQYF. V usage is TRBV20-1 and J usage is TRBJ2-5, with D possibly being TRBD2 (6 bases). Judging by the DNA end, TRBJ2-7 fits better; the J call may be wrong. From germline, CDR1 is DFQATT and CDR2 SNEGSKA (reference sequence). The CDR3 is made up of 13 amino acids.